The rows below give T cell receptor beta chains drawn from one sample of a study of T-cell reconstitution after alpha-beta-depleted transplantation in children. TCRdb re-analysed the PCR reads in MiXCR, keeping a single row per CDR3 protein. This sample yields fewer than 750,000 distinct CDR3 sequences, of which more than 20% are seen a single time; about 35% belongs to the top ten. The specimen was PBMCs, collected before TCRalphabeta/CD19-depleted stem cell transplant. The receptors shown here come from a boy in the first two years of life with Wiskott-Aldrich syndrome, due to receive a stem cell transplant. Each CDR3 is given with its conserved first and last residue. D genes are given only for firm matches. Rows may omit the clone size; those that give it use once, few, many or a size class.

V	D	size	J	DNA	CDR3
TRBV4-1	TRBD2	NA	TRBJ2-7	TGCGCCAGCAGCCAAGAACTAGCGGTCTCCTACGAGCAGTACTTC	CASSQELAVSYEQYF
TRBV5-1	TRBD2	NA	TRBJ2-2	TGCGCCAGCAGCTTCCCCTTTCTAGCGGGAGTCACCGGGGAGCTGTTTTTT	CASSFPFLAGVTGELFF
TRBV19	NA	NA	TRBJ2-1	TGTGCCAGTAGTATTTCGAGAGCGGGTCTGTCCTACAATGAGCTGTTCTTC	CASSISRAGLSYNELFF
TRBV27	NA	once	TRBJ2-7	TGTGCCAGCAGTTTTCTGGCAGGGACCGCCTACGAGCAGTACTTC	CASSFLAGTAYEQYF
TRBV5-1	NA	NA	TRBJ2-7	TGCGCCAGCAGCTTGGCAACAGACACCTACGAGCAGTACTTC	CASSLATDTYEQYF
TRBV9	NA	few	TRBJ2-1	TGTGCCAGCAGCGTCCAGGGCGGAAGGGGGGGCAATGAGCAGTTCTTC	CASSVQGGRGGNEQFF
TRBV4-1	TRBD2	NA	TRBJ2-1	TGCGCCAGCAGCCAAGATTCCCGTCGGGGCGTTCTGTCTGGACTAGCGGGAAGGGGTGAGCAGTTCTTC	CASSQDSRRGVLSGLAGRGEQFF
TRBV20-1	NA	NA	TRBJ2-7	TGCAGTGCTAGCGGCGCGTTCGGCTACGAGCAGTACTTC	CSASGAFGYEQYF
TRBV5-1	TRBD2	NA	TRBJ2-1	TGCGCCAGCAGCCAACTAGGGACTAGCGGGATTGGGCAAAGCTCCTACAATGAGCAGTTCTTC	CASSQLGTSGIGQSSYNEQFF
TRBV20-1	NA	NA	TRBJ2-3	TGCAGTGCTAGGACAGTTGGTACAGATACGCAGTATTTT	CSARTVGTDTQYF
TRBV10-3	TRBD2	many	TRBJ2-1	TGTGCCACGACTAGCGGGAGCGCCAAGAACAATGAGCAGTTCTTC	CATTSGSAKNNEQFF
TRBV20-1	NA	few	TRBJ2-7	TGCAGTGCTAGAGATGTTTTGGGTCGGAACGAGCAGTACTTC	CSARDVLGRNEQYF
TRBV5-4	TRBD1	NA	TRBJ2-7	TGTGCCAGCAGCTCCTCCTTTACGACCTTGGACAGGGTGAACGGCGAGCAGTACTTC	CASSSSFTTLDRVNGEQYF
TRBV27	NA	NA	TRBJ2-7	TGTGCCAGCAGTTTATCGTTCGGGAAGCTGCGTTCCTACGAGCAGTACTTC	CASSLSFGKLRSYEQYF
TRBV15	NA	few	TRBJ2-5	TGTGCCACCAGCAGGGCCCGGGAGACCCAGTACTTC	CATSRARETQYF
TRBV28	NA	few	TRBJ2-7	TGTGCCAGCAGTTCCGCCCAAGGGATTTCCTACGAGCAGTACTTC	CASSSAQGISYEQYF
TRBV5-1	TRBD2	few	TRBJ2-7	TGCGCCAGCAGCCCGGGACTAGTGCCCTCCTACGAGCAGTACTTC	CASSPGLVPSYEQYF
TRBV7-3	NA	few	TRBJ1-1	TGTGCCAGCAGCCCGGGGTTGTTGACTGAAGCTTTCTTT	CASSPGLLTEAFF
TRBV19	NA	few	TRBJ2-7	TGTGCCAGTAGTATAAGGAGGAACTACGAGCAGTACTTC	CASSIRRNYEQYF
TRBV5-1	NA	NA	TRBJ2-1	TGCGCCAGCAGCTTGGGGTGGGAGCGGAGTGAGCAGTTCTTC	CASSLGWERSEQFF
TRBV5-5	NA	few	TRBJ1-1	TGTGCCAGCAGCTTCCTCCAGGGGATGGCGAACACTGAAGCTTTCTTT	CASSFLQGMANTEAFF
TRBV4-2	TRBD2	NA	TRBJ2-7	TGTGCCAGCAGCCAAGGGACTAGTGGATTCTACGAGCAGTACTTC	CASSQGTSGFYEQYF
TRBV5-4	NA	NA	TRBJ1-4	TGTGCCAGCAGCGGCGGGACACTACGTGAAAAACTGTTTTTT	CASSGGTLREKLFF
TRBV5-1	NA	NA	TRBJ1-1	TGCGCCAGCAGCAAGACAGGAGGGGTTTGTGCTTTCTTT	CASSKTGGVCAFF
TRBV5-1	TRBD2	few	TRBJ2-4	TGCGCCAGCAGCTTGGGGTGGACTAGCGGGACCAAAAACATTCAGTACTTC	CASSLGWTSGTKNIQYF